This T cell receptor beta chain was retrieved from a study of blood T cell repertoires in COVID-19. Across the whole study: Spain, Italy and the United States supplied samples that represented acute and convalescent COVID-19.

Trimming cost V 5 bases and J 0 bases, with 4 bases left between them. The CDR3 extends over 13 amino acids. From germline, CDR1 is LNHNV and CDR2 YYDKDF (reference sequence). The repertoire was sequenced with immunoSEQ multiplex PCR; TCRdb's copy has only in-frame clones and lacks some. The sample includes about 210,000 clones, about 90% of them seen just once. The sequencing sample was made of peripheral blood. The clonotype originates from a man aged 25 to 40 with acute or convalescent COVID-19. The rearrangement links TRBV15 to TRBJ2-2; the D is unclear. The CDR3: CATSVSNTGELFF. DNA of the CDR3: TGTGCCACCAGCGTCTCGAACACCGGGGAGCTGTTTTTT.